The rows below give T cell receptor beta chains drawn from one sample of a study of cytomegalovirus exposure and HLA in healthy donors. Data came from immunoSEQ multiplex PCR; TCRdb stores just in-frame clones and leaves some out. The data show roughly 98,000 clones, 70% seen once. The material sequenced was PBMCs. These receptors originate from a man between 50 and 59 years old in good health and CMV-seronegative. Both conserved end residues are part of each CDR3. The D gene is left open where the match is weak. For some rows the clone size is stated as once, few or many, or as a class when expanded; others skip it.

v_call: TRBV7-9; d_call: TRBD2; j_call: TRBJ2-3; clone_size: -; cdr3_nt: TGTGCCAGCAGCACCCTTTTAAACCGACTAGCGGGAGTCCCAGATACGCAGTATTTT; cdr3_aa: CASSTLLNRLAGVPDTQYF
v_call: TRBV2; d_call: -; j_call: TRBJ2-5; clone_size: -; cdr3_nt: TGTGCCAGCAGGGAGACTTCGCCTGGCGGCGAGACCCAGTACTTC; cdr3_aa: CASRETSPGGETQYF
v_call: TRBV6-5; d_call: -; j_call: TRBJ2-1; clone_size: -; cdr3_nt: TGTGCCAGCAGTTATGCAGGGGATGAGCAGTTCTTC; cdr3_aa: CASSYAGDEQFF
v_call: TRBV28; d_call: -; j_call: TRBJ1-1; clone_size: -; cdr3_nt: TGTGCCAGCAGAGCAACAGGGATTGAAGCTTTCTTT; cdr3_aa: CASRATGIEAFF
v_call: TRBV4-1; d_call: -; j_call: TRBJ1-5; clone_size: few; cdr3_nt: TGCGCCAGCAGCCACTCCGTGGCCGGGGTCAATCAGCCCCAGCATTTT; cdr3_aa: CASSHSVAGVNQPQHF
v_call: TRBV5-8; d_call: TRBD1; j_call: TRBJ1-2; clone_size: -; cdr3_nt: TGTGCCAGCAGCCTTGACAGGGGAATGGGTGGCTACACCTTC; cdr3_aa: CASSLDRGMGGYTF
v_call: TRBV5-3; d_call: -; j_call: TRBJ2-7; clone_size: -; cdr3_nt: TGTGCCAGAAGCCGATGGGACTTAAGGAGCTCCTACGAGCAGTACTTC; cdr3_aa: CARSRWDLRSSYEQYF
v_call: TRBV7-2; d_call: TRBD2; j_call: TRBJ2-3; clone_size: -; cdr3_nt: TGTGCCAGCAGCAGGTTGGCGGGGGGCCTCACAGATACGCAGTATTTT; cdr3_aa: CASSRLAGGLTDTQYF
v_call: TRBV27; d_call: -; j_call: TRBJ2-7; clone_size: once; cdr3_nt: TGTGCCAGCACCCTTAAATCAGGGTTCGAGCAGTACTTC; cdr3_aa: CASTLKSGFEQYF
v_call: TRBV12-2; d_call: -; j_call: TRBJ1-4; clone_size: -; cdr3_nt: TGTGCAAGTCGCCCCGTCGAGGACAGGGGAAGGGATAGGACTAATGAAAAACTGTTTTTT; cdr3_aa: CASRPVEDRGRDRTNEKLFF
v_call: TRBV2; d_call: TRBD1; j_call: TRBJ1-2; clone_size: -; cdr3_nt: TGTGCCAGCAGTGAAGCCAGGACAGGGGCCTATGGCTACACCTTC; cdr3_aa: CASSEARTGAYGYTF
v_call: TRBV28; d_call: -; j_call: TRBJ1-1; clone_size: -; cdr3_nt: TGTGCCAGCAGTTCCTCAGGGCAAAAGAACACTGAAGCTTTCTTT; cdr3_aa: CASSSSGQKNTEAFF
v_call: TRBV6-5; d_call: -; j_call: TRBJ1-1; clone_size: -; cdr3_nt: TGTGCCAGCAGTTACTCGCCAGGCCCGAACACTGAAGCTTTCTTT; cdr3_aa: CASSYSPGPNTEAFF
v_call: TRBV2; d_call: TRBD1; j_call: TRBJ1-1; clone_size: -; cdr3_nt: TGTGCCAGCAGTGTTGGGGGACAGGGTTTGACCACTGAAGCTTTCTTT; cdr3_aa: CASSVGGQGLTTEAFF